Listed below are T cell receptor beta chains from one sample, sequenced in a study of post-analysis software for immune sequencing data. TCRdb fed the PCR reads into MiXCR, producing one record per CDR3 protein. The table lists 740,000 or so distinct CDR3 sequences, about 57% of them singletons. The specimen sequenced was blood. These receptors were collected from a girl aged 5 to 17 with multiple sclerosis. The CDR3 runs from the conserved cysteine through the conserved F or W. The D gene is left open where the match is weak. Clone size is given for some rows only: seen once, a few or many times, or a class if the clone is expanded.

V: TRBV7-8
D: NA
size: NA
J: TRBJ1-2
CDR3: CASSSLGRALGYGYTF
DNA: TGTGCCAGCAGCTCCCTTGGACGGGCCTTGGGCTATGGCTACACCTTC

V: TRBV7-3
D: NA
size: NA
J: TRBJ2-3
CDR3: CASSLSRLGRTDTQYF
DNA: TGTGCCAGCAGCTTAAGTCGGTTAGGGCGAACAGATACGCAGTATTTT

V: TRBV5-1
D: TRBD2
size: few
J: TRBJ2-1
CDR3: CASQSSGLAAFFDEQFF
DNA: TGCGCCAGCCAATCCTCCGGACTAGCGGCTTTTTTCGATGAGCAGTTCTTC

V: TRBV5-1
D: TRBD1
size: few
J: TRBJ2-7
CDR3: CASSLEWRQGAHEQYF
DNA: TGCGCCAGCAGCTTGGAGTGGAGACAGGGGGCTCACGAGCAGTACTTC

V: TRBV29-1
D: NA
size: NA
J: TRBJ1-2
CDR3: CSAWGTNYGYTF
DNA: TGCAGCGCCTGGGGCACTAACTATGGCTACACCTTC

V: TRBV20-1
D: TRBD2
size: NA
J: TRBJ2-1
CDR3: CSAPVTSVYNEQFF
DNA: TGCAGTGCCCCCGTCACTAGCGTATACAATGAGCAGTTCTTC

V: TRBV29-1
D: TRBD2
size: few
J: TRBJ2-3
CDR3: CSVEDRVGTSGGVRDTQYF
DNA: TGCAGCGTTGAAGATCGGGTAGGGACTAGCGGGGGGGTTCGGGATACGCAGTATTTT

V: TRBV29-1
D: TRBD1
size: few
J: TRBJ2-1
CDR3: CSARDRGERYNEQFF
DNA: TGCAGCGCCAGAGACAGGGGAGAGCGTTACAATGAGCAGTTCTTC

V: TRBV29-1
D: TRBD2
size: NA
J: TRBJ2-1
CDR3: CSVEALAGSDRWIF
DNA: TGCAGCGTTGAAGCCCTAGCGGGGTCGGACCGTTGGATCTTC

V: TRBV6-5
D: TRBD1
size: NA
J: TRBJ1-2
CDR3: CASSYSDRALDGYTF
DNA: TGTGCCAGCAGTTACTCCGACAGGGCCCTTGATGGCTACACCTTC

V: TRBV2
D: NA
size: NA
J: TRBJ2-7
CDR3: CASSEALHEQYF
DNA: TGTGCCAGCAGTGAAGCGCTTCACGAGCAGTACTTC

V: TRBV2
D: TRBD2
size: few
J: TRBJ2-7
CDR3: CASSYGLAGGSYEQYF
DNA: TGTGCCAGCAGTTACGGACTAGCGGGAGGCTCCTACGAGCAGTACTTC

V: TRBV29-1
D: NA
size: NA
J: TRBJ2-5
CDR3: CSVEGPGSQETQYF
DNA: TGCAGCGTTGAAGGCCCGGGGAGCCAAGAGACCCAGTACTTC

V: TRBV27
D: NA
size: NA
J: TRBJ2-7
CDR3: CASSLTPGTPSSYEQYF
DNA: TGTGCCAGCAGTCTCACTCCCGGGACTCCTAGCTCCTACGAGCAGTACTTC

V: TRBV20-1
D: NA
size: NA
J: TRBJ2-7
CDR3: CSASEFAGAPYEQYF
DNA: TGCAGTGCTAGCGAGTTTGCAGGGGCTCCCTACGAGCAGTACTTC

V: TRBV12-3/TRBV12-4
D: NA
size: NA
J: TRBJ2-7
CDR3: CVSSNIGANEQYF
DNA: TGTGTCAGCAGTAATATAGGTGCGAACGAGCAGTACTTC

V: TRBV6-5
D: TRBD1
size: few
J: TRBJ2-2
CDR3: CASRVMRGLGTGELFF
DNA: TGTGCCAGCAGAGTGATGAGGGGGCTGGGCACCGGGGAGCTGTTTTTT

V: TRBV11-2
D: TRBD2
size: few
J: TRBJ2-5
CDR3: CASSLAAGEQYF
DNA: TGTGCCAGCAGCTTAGCGGCGGGGGAGCAGTACTTC

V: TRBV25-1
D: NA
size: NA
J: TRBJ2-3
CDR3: CASSEYGTTDTQYF
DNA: TGTGCCAGCAGTGAATATGGGACCACAGATACGCAGTATTTT

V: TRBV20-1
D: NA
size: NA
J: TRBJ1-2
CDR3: CRAPGYGYTF
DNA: TGCAGGGCCCCAGGCTATGGCTACACCTTC

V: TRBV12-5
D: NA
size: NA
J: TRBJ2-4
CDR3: CASGLGRPYGANIQYF
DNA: TGTGCTAGTGGTTTGGGCAGACCTTACGGGGCGAACATTCAGTACTTC

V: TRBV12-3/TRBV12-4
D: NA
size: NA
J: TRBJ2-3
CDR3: CASSLDRELGGPHTDTQYF
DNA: TGTGCCAGCAGTTTGGATCGAGAGTTGGGGGGCCCTCACACAGATACGCAGTATTTT

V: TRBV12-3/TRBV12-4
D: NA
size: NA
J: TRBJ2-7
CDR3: CASRDRNRHEQYF
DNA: TGTGCCAGCAGAGACAGGAATCGCCACGAGCAGTACTTC

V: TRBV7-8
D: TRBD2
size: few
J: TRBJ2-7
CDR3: CASSLSLAGALGEQYF
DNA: TGTGCCAGCAGCTTATCTCTAGCGGGGGCCCTTGGGGAGCAGTACTTC

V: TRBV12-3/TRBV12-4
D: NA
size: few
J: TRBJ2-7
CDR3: CASSHRGGNEQYF
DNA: TGTGCCAGCAGCCACCGGGGTGGGAACGAGCAGTACTTC

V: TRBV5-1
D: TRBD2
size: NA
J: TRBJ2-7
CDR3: CASSLGGPAGVDEQYF
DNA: TGCGCCAGCAGCTTGGGCGGGCCAGCGGGAGTCGACGAGCAGTACTTC